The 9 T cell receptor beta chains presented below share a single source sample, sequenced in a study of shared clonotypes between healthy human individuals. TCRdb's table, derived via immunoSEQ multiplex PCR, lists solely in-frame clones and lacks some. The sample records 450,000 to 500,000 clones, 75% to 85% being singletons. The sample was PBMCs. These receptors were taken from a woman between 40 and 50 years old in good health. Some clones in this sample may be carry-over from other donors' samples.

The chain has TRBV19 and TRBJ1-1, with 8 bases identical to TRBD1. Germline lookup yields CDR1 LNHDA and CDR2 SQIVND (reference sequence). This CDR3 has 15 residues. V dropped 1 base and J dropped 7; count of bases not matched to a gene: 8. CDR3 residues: CASSIVRAQGGEAFF. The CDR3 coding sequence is TGTGCCAGTAGTATAGTACGGGCACAGGGGGGTGAAGCTTTCTTT.

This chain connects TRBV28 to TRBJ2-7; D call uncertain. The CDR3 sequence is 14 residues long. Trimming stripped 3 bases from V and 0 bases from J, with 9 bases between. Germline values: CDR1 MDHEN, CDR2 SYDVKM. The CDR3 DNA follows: TGTGCCAGCAGTTTCTGGGGATCCTCCTACGAGCAGTACTTC. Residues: CASSFWGSSYEQYF.

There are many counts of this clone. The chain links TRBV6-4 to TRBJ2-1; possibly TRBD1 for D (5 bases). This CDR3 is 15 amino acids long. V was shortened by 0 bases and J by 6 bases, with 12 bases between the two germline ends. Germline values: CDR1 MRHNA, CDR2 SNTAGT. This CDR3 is CASSDSTQGSNEQFF. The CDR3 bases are TGTGCCAGCAGTGACTCGACCCAGGGTTCCAATGAGCAGTTCTTC.

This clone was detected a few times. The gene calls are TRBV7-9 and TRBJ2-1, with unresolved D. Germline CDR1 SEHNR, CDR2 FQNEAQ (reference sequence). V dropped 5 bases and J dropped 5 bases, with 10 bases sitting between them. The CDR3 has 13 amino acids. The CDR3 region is CASSLSTNNEQFF. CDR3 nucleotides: TGTGCCAGCAGCCTTTCGACGAACAATGAGCAGTTCTTC.

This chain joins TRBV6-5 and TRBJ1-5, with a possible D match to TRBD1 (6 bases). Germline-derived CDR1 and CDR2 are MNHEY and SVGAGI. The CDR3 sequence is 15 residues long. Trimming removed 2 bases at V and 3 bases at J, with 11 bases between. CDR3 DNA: TGTGCCAGCAGTTACCGGGCAGGGGACAATCAGCCCCAGCATTTT. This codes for CASSYRAGDNQPQHF.

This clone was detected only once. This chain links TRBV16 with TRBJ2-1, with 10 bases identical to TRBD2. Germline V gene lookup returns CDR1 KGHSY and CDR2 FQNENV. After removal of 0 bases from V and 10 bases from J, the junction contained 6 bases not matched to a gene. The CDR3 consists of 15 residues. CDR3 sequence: CASSQSGTSVQEQFF. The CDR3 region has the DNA TGTGCCAGCAGCCAATCGGGGACTAGCGTCCAAGAGCAGTTCTTC.

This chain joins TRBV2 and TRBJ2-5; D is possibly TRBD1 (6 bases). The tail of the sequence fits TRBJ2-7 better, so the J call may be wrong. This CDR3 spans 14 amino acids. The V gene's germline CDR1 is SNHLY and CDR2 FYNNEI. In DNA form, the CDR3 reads TGTGCCAGCGCTGGGGGCCCCAGCTCCTACGAGCAGTACTTC. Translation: CASAGGPSSYEQYF.

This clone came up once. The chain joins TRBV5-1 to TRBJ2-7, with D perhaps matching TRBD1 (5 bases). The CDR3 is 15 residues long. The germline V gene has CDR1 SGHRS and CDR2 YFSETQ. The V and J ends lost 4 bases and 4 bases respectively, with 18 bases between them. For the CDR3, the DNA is TGCGCCAGCAGCCCGGGTGTTGGGGCCATGTACGAGCAGTACTTC. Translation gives CASSPGVGAMYEQYF.

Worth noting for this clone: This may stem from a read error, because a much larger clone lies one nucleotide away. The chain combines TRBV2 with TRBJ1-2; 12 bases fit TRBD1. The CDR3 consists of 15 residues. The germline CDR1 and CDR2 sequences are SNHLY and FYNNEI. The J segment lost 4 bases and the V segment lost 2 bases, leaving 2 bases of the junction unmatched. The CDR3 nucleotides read TGTGCCAGCAGTGAACCGGGACAGGGGGCCTATGGCTACACCTTC. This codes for CASSEPGQGAYGYTF.